These 12 T cell receptor beta chains were sequenced from one sample in a study of blood T cell repertoires in COVID-19. Profiled with immunoSEQ multiplex PCR; TCRdb holds only in-frame clones, not every one. The data contain roughly 200,000 clones, 70% to 90% of them singletons. The specimen was PBMCs or T cells enriched from blood (not recorded which). These receptors originate from a middle-aged man who had recovered from COVID-19.

The rearrangement joins TRBV28 to TRBJ1-1, with 8 bases aligning to TRBD1. V trimming: 6 bases; J trimming: 4 bases; junction bases outside the gene matches: 7. Germline loops: CDR1 MDHEN, CDR2 SYDVKM. This CDR3 comprises 14 residues. CDR3 sequence reads: CASSSTGDGTEAFF. The CDR3 coding sequence is TGTGCCAGCAGCTCGACAGGGGACGGCACTGAAGCTTTCTTT.

V is TRBV12-5 and J is TRBJ2-3; 16 bases fit TRBD2. V lost 5 bases, J lost 0 bases, and 8 bases stayed unmatched. This CDR3 is 19 amino acids long. The germline V gene encodes CDR1 LGHNT and CDR2 FRNRAP. CDR3 nucleotides: TGTGCTAGTGGTAGCTCCGGGACTAGCGGGAGGGGGAGCACAGATACGCAGTATTTT. Translating gives CASGSSGTSGRGSTDTQYF.

J is TRBJ2-1 and V is TRBV5-8, with 13 bases fitting TRBD2. This CDR3 contains 20 residues. The germline CDR1 and CDR2 sequences are SGHTS and YDEGEE. The V segment lost 4 bases and the J segment 2 bases; nucleotides outside the gene matches: 15. CDR3 amino acids: CASSIPTGTSGTSPYNEQFF. CDR3 in DNA: TGTGCCAGCAGCATCCCTACCGGGACTAGCGGGACTAGTCCCTACAATGAGCAGTTCTTC. Combining the CDR3 with reference TRBV5-8 and TRBJ2-1 gives the whole variable domain EAGVTQSPTHLIKTRGQQATLRCSPISGHTSVYWYQQALGLGLQFLLWYDEGEERNRGNFPPRFSGRQFPNYSSELNVNALELEDSALYLCASSIPTGTSGTSPYNEQFFGPGTRLTVL.

This clone was seen more than once but under ten times. This chain uses TRBV3-1 (or the pseudogene TRBV3-2) with TRBJ1-5; D remains ambiguous. The CDR3 contains 14 residues. Trimming removed 2 bases at V and 0 bases at J, with 5 bases between. CDR1 is LGHDT and CDR2 is YNNKEL in the germline V gene (reference sequence). Here the CDR3 DNA reads TGTGCCAGCAGCCAACGGTATAGCAATCAGCCCCAGCATTTT. Encoded protein: CASSQRYSNQPQHF.

The V and J genes are TRBV9 and TRBJ2-2, with TRBD1 identical over 8 bases. Trimming removed 4 bases from V and 4 bases from J; junction bases left unmatched: 12. CDR3 length: 17 residues. Germline values: CDR1 SGDLS, CDR2 YYNGEE. CDR3 nucleotide sequence: TGTGCCAGCAGCCGAATTGGACAGGGCTCCTCCACCGGGGAGCTGTTTTTT. Translating it yields CASSRIGQGSSTGELFF.

This chain uses TRBV21-1 with TRBJ1-2; the D segment call TRBD1 is taken from the table without a DNA check. TRBV21-1 is given as a pseudogene. CDR3 length equals 16 residues. As DNA, the CDR3 is TGTGCCAGCAGCAAAGACGGGTCAGGGCACAACTATGGCTACACCTTC. This gives the protein CASSKDGSGHNYGYTF.

This chain links TRBV30 with TRBJ2-3; perhaps TRBD2 as D (5 bases). Germline V gene sequence: CDR1 GTSNPN, CDR2 SVGIG (reference sequence). The CDR3 consists of 15 residues. Trimming took off 0 bases at V and 1 base at J, with 11 bases between the two ends. CDR3 loop: CAWSVGHGGTDTQYF. The CDR3 DNA sequence: TGTGCCTGGAGTGTAGGGCACGGGGGCACAGATACGCAGTATTTT.

This clone was counted between two and nine times. The CDR3 coding sequence is TGTGCCATCAGTGCCTCCGGGACAACTAATGAAAAACTGTTTTTT. Protein sequence: CAISASGTTNEKLFF. The rearrangement joins TRBV10-3 to TRBJ1-4; D is uncertain. This CDR3 is built from 15 residues. Germline values: CDR1 ENHRY, CDR2 SYGVKD. Trimming cost V 4 bases and J 0 bases, with 9 bases left between them.

The chain carries TRBV30 and TRBJ1-4, with D perhaps TRBD1 (5 bases). V was clipped by 1 base and J by 4 bases, with 7 bases between them. The germline gives CDR1 GTSNPN, CDR2 SVGIG (reference sequence). The CDR3 totals 13 residues. CDR3 region: CAWSGGGNEKLFF. CDR3 nucleotide sequence: TGTGCCTGGAGTGGGGGGGGTAATGAAAAACTGTTTTTT.

V and J are TRBV6-5 and TRBJ1-4, with 11 bases fitting TRBD1. Looked up from germline, CDR1 is MNHEY and CDR2 is SVGAGI. The V segment lost 6 bases and the J segment 8 bases; nucleotides outside the gene matches: 8. CDR3 length equals 15 residues. The CDR3 loop reads CASSRPGQGEEKLFF. The CDR3 DNA reads as TGTGCCAGCAGCCGGCCGGGACAGGGGGAGGAAAAACTGTTTTTT.

J is TRBJ1-2 and V is TRBV7-3; tentatively, D is TRBD1 (6 bases). Germline V gives CDR1 SGHTA, CDR2 FQGTGA. The CDR3 has 15 residues. V lost 5 bases to trimming and J lost 4 bases, with 17 bases between them. Written as DNA, the CDR3 is TGTGCCAGCAGCATGCAGGGGTCGCCGCTCTATGGCTACACCTTC. Protein product: CASSMQGSPLYGYTF.

The V and J genes are TRBV6-5 and TRBJ1-1; 7 nucleotides align to TRBD1. Germline-derived CDR1 and CDR2 are MNHEY and SVGAGI. This CDR3 is 12 amino acids long. Trimming took 5 bases from V and 5 from J; bases not matched to a gene: 2. CDR3 DNA: TGTGCCAGCAGTACACAGGGGACTGAAGCTTTCTTT. This sequence encodes CASSTQGTEAFF.